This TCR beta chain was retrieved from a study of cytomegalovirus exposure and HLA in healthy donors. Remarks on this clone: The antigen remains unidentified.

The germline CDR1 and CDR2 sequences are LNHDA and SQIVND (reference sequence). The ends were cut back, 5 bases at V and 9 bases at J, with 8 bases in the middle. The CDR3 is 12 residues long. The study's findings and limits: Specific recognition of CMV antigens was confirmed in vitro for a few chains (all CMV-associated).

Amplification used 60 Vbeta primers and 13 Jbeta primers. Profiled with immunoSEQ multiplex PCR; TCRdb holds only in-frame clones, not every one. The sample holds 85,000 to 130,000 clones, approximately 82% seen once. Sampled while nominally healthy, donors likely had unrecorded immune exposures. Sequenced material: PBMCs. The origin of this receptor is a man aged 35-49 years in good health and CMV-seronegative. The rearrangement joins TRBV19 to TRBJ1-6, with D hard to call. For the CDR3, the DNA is TGTGCCAGTAGTCACCTCGGTTCACCCCTCCACTTT. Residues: CASSHLGSPLHF.